These T cell receptor beta chains were read from a single sample in a study of T cells after yellow fever vaccination. In TCRdb, the 5' RACE reads were re-called with MiXCR into one record per CDR3 protein. The sample lists more than 350,000 distinct CDR3 sequences; around 10% were seen once. Sample: PBMCs, taken on the day of the first yellow fever vaccination. All receptors come from a young man who received the YFV17D yellow fever vaccine. CDR3s include the opening cysteine and the closing phenylalanine or tryptophan. Fields, in order: V gene, J gene, CDR3 protein.

TRBV7-7	TRBJ2-1	CASSVGLANNEQFF
TRBV10-3	TRBJ2-5	CAISESKETQYF
TRBV27	TRBJ2-7	CASSFAYRGYEQYF
TRBV2	TRBJ1-1	CASSWLQGNTEAFF
TRBV6-1	TRBJ2-3	CATKREGPDTQYF
TRBV4-3	TRBJ1-4	CASSVRGSEKLFF
TRBV29-1	TRBJ1-1	CSDMGTGTNPTEAFF
TRBV18	TRBJ1-1	CASSPAVNTEAFF
TRBV29-1	TRBJ1-5	CSVGDRGGPQHF
TRBV5-1	TRBJ1-2	CASGSANYGYTF